This T cell receptor (beta chain) derives from a study of identical twins. General study points: Excess sharing between twins was weaker in beta out-of-frame sequences.

CDR1 is PRHDT, CDR2 FYEKMQ, per germline (reference sequence). The CDR3 loop spans 17 amino acids. V lost 1 base, J lost 5 bases, and 10 bases stayed unmatched. Template switching created a universal primer site, and the cDNA included unique molecular identifiers. TCRdb recomputed calls from the 5' RACE reads with MiXCR, one row per CDR3 protein. The sample consists of approximately 550,000 distinct CDR3 sequences, 20% to 25% of them appearing once. Comments on this clonotype: Antigen specificity is unknown.

The donor group consisted entirely of healthy Caucasians. Another study also made use of these data, one on yellow fever vaccine responses in identical twins.

Specimen: CD4+ T cells sorted from blood. The receptor was isolated from a woman younger than 35 in good health. The chain joins TRBV13 to TRBJ2-7, with 11 bases that match TRBD2. The CDR3 protein is CASSLDLLAGGPHEQYF. The CDR3 coding sequence is TGTGCCAGCAGCTTAGACCTCTTAGCGGGAGGGCCGCACGAGCAGTACTTC. Based on the CDR3 plus reference TRBV13 and TRBJ2-7, the full variable domain is AAGVIQSPRHLIKEKRETATLKCYPIPRHDTVYWYQQGPGQDPQFLISFYEKMQSDKGSIPDRFSAQQFSDYHSELNMSSLELGDSALYFCASSLDLLAGGPHEQYFGPGTRLTVT.